This T cell receptor beta chain came from a study of T cell responses to AZD1222 COVID-19 vaccine. The wider study: Pooling covered second doses at about 4 or about 12 weeks. Findings and limits, study-wide: Clonal diversity was possibly underestimated; the donors were predominantly white British and more often female. Breadth and depth of Spike-specific TCRs rose after two AZD1222 doses.

The CDR3 has 18 residues. CDR1 and CDR2 (germline): SGHTA, FQGTGA. V gave up 1 base and J gave up 3 bases; unmatched junction bases: 8. The table came from immunoSEQ multiplex PCR; TCRdb's copy has only in-frame clones and leaves some out. The profile covers more than 150,000 clones, with just over 85% appearing a single time and about 0.53% taken by the ten largest. In the case of this clone: Its matching antigen is unknown.

This chain uses TRBV7-3 with TRBJ2-1; the match to TRBD2 covers 11 bases. The sample consisted of peripheral blood, taken on day 0 of AZD1222 vaccination. The receptor was isolated from an adult in good health. CDR3 residues: CASSLRATSGTVYNEQFF. The CDR3 coding sequence is TGTGCCAGCAGCTTAAGAGCGACTAGCGGGACCGTCTACAATGAGCAGTTCTTC.